This T cell receptor beta chain was recorded in a study of CD8 T cells in Susac syndrome. Remarks on this clonotype: The antigen is not known.

Sequencing of TCR beta drew on CD8+ and CD4+ T cells from blood. From germline, CDR1 is LNHNV and CDR2 YYDKDF (reference sequence). The CDR3 spans 18 residues. V was pared by 5 bases and J by 4 bases, with 15 bases of the junction left unmatched. Study results and caveats: The study admitted that it had a relatively small number of individuals in its TCR sequencing and HLA analysis.

An input of roughly 0.5 to 1 ug of RNA was subjected to reverse transcription using random hexamers. Across 54 Vbeta and 13 Jbeta, immunoSEQ multiplex PCR amplified TCR beta CDR3. Each CDR3 protein gets one entry after TCRdb re-called the immunoSEQ multiplex PCR reads with MiXCR. This table has some 110,000 distinct CDR3 sequences, just under 95% appearing once. Specimen: CD4+ T cells from PBMCs. The rearrangement uses TRBV15 and TRBJ2-5, with TRBD2 matching 11 bases. The receptor was derived from a human donor with multiple sclerosis. The CDR3 DNA is TGTGCCACCAGCCCTGGGCTGGATAGCGGGGGGGCAGGAGAGACCCAGTACTTC. Its protein is CATSPGLDSGGAGETQYF.